The present entry profiles one T cell receptor (beta chain) with its context. Its antigen remains unknown. The CDR3 extends over 15 amino acids. CDR1 and CDR2 from the germline V gene are LGHNA and YNFKEQ. V shed 1 base and J 6 bases; nucleotides not matched to a gene: 6. The study reverse transcribed the entire isolated RNA, so it sequenced expressed TCRB transcripts. Some clones are missing from TCRdb's copy, which holds only in-frame ones; the method was immunoSEQ multiplex PCR. Of under 300,000 clones in the sample, more than 11% were seen once. This sample stems from a study of beta chain features in type 1 diabetes. Points from the study as a whole: Among patients with Type 1 diabetes, TCRB CDR3s were moderately but significantly shorter in every one of the four CD4+ subsets.

The chain is built from TRBV4-2 and TRBJ2-1; 7 nucleotides line up with TRBD2. The sequencing input was naive CD4+ T cells from blood. The clonotype comes from a young man with type 1 diabetes. The CDR3 loop reads CASSQARGGFNEQFF. DNA of the CDR3: TGTGCCAGCAGCCAAGCTCGCGGGGGATTCAATGAGCAGTTCTTC.